A single TCR beta chain is shown here with its context. What it binds is not known. Naive CD8 cells, CD45RO-negative and positively selected for CCR7, excluded terminally differentiated effector memory CD45RA+ cells. The data were taken from a study of shared clonotypes between healthy human individuals. Turning to the study itself: CD4 naive and memory got three plates each, CD8 naive two, CD8 memory one. Points from the study as a whole: When compared with the clonotypes that were shared by all four sorted-subset donors, the non-shared clonotypes turned out to have lower generation probabilities. On the whole, naive subsets had larger estimated richness than memory subsets had.

Authors' data handling: For the immunoSEQ data, sequences were junction-only without quality scores, so filtering differed. Sequenced by immunoSEQ multiplex PCR; TCRdb stores in-frame clones only, minus some. V, J and clone size are those of that table, while D and trimming were read from the DNA. In the table there are roughly 2 million clones, about 95% of which are singletons. Germline V lookup: CDR1 SGDLS, CDR2 YYNGEE. The CDR3 loop spans 16 amino acids. Trimming pared 3 bases from V and 4 bases from J, leaving 16 bases between. The rearrangement links TRBV9 to TRBJ2-2; the D gene is possibly TRBD2 (6 bases). Sequenced material: naive CD8+ T cells sorted from blood. The TCR sequence derives from a man aged 18 to 35 in good health. CDR3 loop: CASSANIGGGTGELFF. CDR3 nucleotide sequence: TGTGCCAGCAGCGCGAATATCGGGGGTGGCACCGGGGAGCTGTTTTTT.